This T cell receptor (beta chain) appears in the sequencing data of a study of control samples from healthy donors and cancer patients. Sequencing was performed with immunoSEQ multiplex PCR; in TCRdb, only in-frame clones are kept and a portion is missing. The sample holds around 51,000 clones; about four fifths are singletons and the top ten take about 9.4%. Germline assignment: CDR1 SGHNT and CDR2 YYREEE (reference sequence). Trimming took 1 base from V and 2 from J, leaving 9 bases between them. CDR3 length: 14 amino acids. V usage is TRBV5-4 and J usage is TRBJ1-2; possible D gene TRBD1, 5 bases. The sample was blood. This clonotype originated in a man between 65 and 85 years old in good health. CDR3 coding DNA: TGTGCCAGCAGCTTGTCTCAGGGAAACTATGGCTACACCTTC. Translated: CASSLSQGNYGYTF.